This paragraph covers one T cell receptor beta chain sequence. With 0 bases removed from V and 1 base from J, the gap between germline ends came to 10 bases. CDR1 and CDR2 from the germline V gene are SGHAT and FQNNGV. This CDR3 is built from 17 residues. The data were obtained in a study of blood T cells in healthy people across ages. As for the study in general: About one barcoded beta molecule per two T cells was captured by template switching.

Then a second PCR, running about 6 to 12 cycles, was carried out with a sample-barcoded 5' primer and a J-beta primer mix. Each cDNA molecule was tagged by a template-switch adaptor that had 12 random nucleotides. TCRdb re-called the 5' RACE reads through MiXCR, storing one row per CDR3 protein. The sample has around 870,000 distinct CDR3 sequences; about 28% are singletons. This receptor was obtained from a woman aged 80 or older in good health. The chain combines TRBV11-2 with TRBJ2-6; weak D call: TRBD2 (6 bases). Sample: blood. CDR3 DNA: TGTGCCAGCAGCTTAGATCTGGGGGGTTCTGGGGCCAACGTCCTGACTTTC. Protein: CASSLDLGGSGANVLTF.